This is a list of T cell receptor beta chains from one sample in a study of graft-versus-host responses after intestinal transplantation. Only in-frame clones appear in the TCRdb table, and some are missing; sequencing was by immunoSEQ multiplex PCR. The data contain more than 13,000 clones, about 68% of them singletons. This specimen consisted of ileum tissue, obtained around 95 weeks after intestinal transplantation. The receptor source for this set is a human patient who received an intestinal transplant, so some T cells may come from the graft donor. The CDR3 runs from the conserved cysteine through the conserved F or W. A D gene is named only where the DNA matches it firmly. Size tells how often a clone was seen (once, few, many) or the class of an expanded clone, and some rows leave it out.

>TRBJ2-1|NA|TRBD2|TRBV6-4
TGTGCCAGCAGTGGGACTAGCGGGGGCAATGAGCAGTTCTTC
CASSGTSGGNEQFF
>TRBJ1-1|NA|NA|TRBV19
TGTGCCAGTACGGCAGGGAACACTGAAGCTTTCTTT
CASTAGNTEAFF
>TRBJ1-1|NA|NA|TRBV11-2
TGTGCCAGCAGCTTAGAGGCCCGGGAGAACACTGAAGCTTTCTTT
CASSLEARENTEAFF
>TRBJ2-3|NA|TRBD2|TRBV6-1
TGTGCCAGCAGTCCGACTAGCGGGGGCTCAGATACGCAGTATTTT
CASSPTSGGSDTQYF
>TRBJ2-3|NA|NA|TRBV6-4
TGTGCCAGCAGTGACTCCGGGTCTGTGACAGATACGCAGTATTTT
CASSDSGSVTDTQYF
>TRBJ1-5|NA|TRBD1|TRBV7-2
TGTGCCAGCAGCTTAGCGCAAGGACAGGGAGGCAATCAGCCCCAGCATTTT
CASSLAQGQGGNQPQHF
>TRBJ2-7|NA|TRBD1|TRBV7-2
TGTGCCAGCAGCCTGGAACGGACAGGGCCCTACGAGCAGTACTTC
CASSLERTGPYEQYF
>TRBJ2-7|NA|TRBD2|TRBV5-5
TGTGCCAGCAGCGTCACGACTAGCGGGGGGATAACATCCTACGAGCAGTACTTC
CASSVTTSGGITSYEQYF
>TRBJ2-1|NA|TRBD1|TRBV29-1
TGCAGCGTTTTATGGGACAGGGCCTACAATGAGCAGTTCTTC
CSVLWDRAYNEQFF
>TRBJ2-3|once|TRBD1|TRBV19
TGTGCCAGTAGCGACAGGGGGCCCGCAGATACGCAGTATTTT
CASSDRGPADTQYF
>TRBJ2-7|NA|TRBD2|TRBV4-3
TGCGCCAGCAGCCAAGAGAGCGGGGGGGGATCCTACGAGCAGTACTTC
CASSQESGGGSYEQYF
>TRBJ1-4|NA|NA|TRBV5-4
TGTGCCAGCAGCTGTCGACAGGATGAAAAACTGTTTTTT
CASSCRQDEKLFF
>TRBJ2-4|NA|NA|TRBV5-1
TGCGCCAGCAGCTTGTTGACAGGCCAGAAAAACATTCAGTACTTC
CASSLLTGQKNIQYF
>TRBJ2-3|NA|NA|TRBV5-1
TGCGCCAGCAGCTTTCAGTGGGATACGCAGTATTTT
CASSFQWDTQYF
>TRBJ2-1|NA|NA|TRBV30
TGTGCCTGGATGCGGCAAGGCAGCCCCTACAATGAGCAGTTCTTC
CAWMRQGSPYNEQFF
>TRBJ1-2|NA|TRBD1|TRBV30
TGTGCCTGGAGTGGGGACAGGGGTAGGAACTATGGCTACACCTTC
CAWSGDRGRNYGYTF
>TRBJ2-1|NA|TRBD2|TRBV5-4
TGTGCCAGCAGCCCGGGAGGCCTATACAATGAGCAGTTCTTC
CASSPGGLYNEQFF
>TRBJ2-3|NA|NA|TRBV30
TGTGCCTGGAACGAGGCAACTAGCACAGATACGCAGTATTTT
CAWNEATSTDTQYF
>TRBJ2-7|NA|TRBD1|TRBV10-3
TGTGCCATCAGTAAAACGGACAGGGAAGACGAGCAGTACTTC
CAISKTDREDEQYF
>TRBJ2-3|NA|NA|TRBV5-1
TGCGCCAGCACCTCCTCCACCCCAGGCACAGATACGCAGTATTTT
CASTSSTPGTDTQYF
>TRBJ2-3|NA|TRBD1|TRBV7-9
TGTGCCAGCAGCTACGGACAGGGGCGAGATACGCAGTATTTT
CASSYGQGRDTQYF
>TRBJ2-7|NA|NA|TRBV11-3
TGTGCCAGCAGCCTACAGGGTAGCTCCTACGAGCAGTACTTC
CASSLQGSSYEQYF
>TRBJ1-6|few|TRBD1|TRBV10-3
TGTGCCATCAGTGGCTATTCGGGACAGTATAATTCACCCCTCCACTTT
CAISGYSGQYNSPLHF
>TRBJ1-1|NA|TRBD1|TRBV19
TGTGCCAGTAGCGACACAGGGGTCACTGAAGCTTTCTTT
CASSDTGVTEAFF
>TRBJ2-5|NA|NA|TRBV5-1
TGCGCCAGCAGCTTGCCTATTGGCTACTTAAGGGGGGAGACCCAGTACTTC
CASSLPIGYLRGETQYF
>TRBJ1-1|once|NA|TRBV27
TGTGCCAGCAGTTTATATCGAGGGCTTGAAGCTTTCTTT
CASSLYRGLEAFF
>TRBJ1-1|NA|NA|TRBV6-5
TGTGCCAGCAGTTACTCCTCCGGTCGCGAAGCTTTCTTT
CASSYSSGREAFF
>TRBJ1-1|NA|NA|TRBV16
TGTGCCAGCAGCCAATCGGGCAGCCCAACCAGCGGAGCTTTCTTT
CASSQSGSPTSGAFF
>TRBJ1-5|NA|TRBD1|TRBV19
TGTGCCAGTAGACAGGGGGTAATGAGCAATCAGCCCCAGCATTTT
CASRQGVMSNQPQHF
>TRBJ2-1|NA|NA|TRBV6-1
TGTGCCGGCACCCGGGCGGAGGGACAGTACAATGAGCAGTTCTTC
CAGTRAEGQYNEQFF
>TRBJ2-3|NA|NA|TRBV7-8
TGTGCCAGCAGCTTTGATGGGCCGGGGACAGATACGCAGTATTTT
CASSFDGPGTDTQYF
>TRBJ1-3|NA|TRBD1|TRBV4-3
TGCGCCAGCAGCCAAGAGTTTGGACAGGGTGCTGGAAACACCATATATTTT
CASSQEFGQGAGNTIYF
>TRBJ2-1|NA|TRBD2|TRBV11-3
TGTGCCAGCAGCTTAGCTAGCGGGGGGGCGTTTGAGCAGTTCTTC
CASSLASGGAFEQFF
>TRBJ1-1|NA|TRBD1|TRBV7-9
TGTGCCAGCATTAGGACAGACAGGGTTAAGACTGAAGCTTTCTTT
CASIRTDRVKTEAFF
>TRBJ2-3|NA|NA|TRBV4-3
TGCGCCAGCAGCCAAGAGCCAGGAGATACGCAGTATTTT
CASSQEPGDTQYF
>TRBJ2-7|once|NA|TRBV7-2
TGTGCCAGCAGCCCAGGGCCGCCAGAAGGGTACGAGCAGTACTTC
CASSPGPPEGYEQYF
>TRBJ2-3|few|TRBD2|TRBV2
TGTGCCAGCAGCCCTTTCCTGCGGGGGGTCACAGATACGCAGTATTTT
CASSPFLRGVTDTQYF
>TRBJ2-5|NA|TRBD2|TRBV11-2
TGTGCCAGCAGCTTAGGGGTAGGGCGGGGGCAAGAGACCCAGTACTTC
CASSLGVGRGQETQYF
>TRBJ2-3|NA|TRBD1|TRBV15
TGTGCCACCAGCACCGACAGGGAAGGCATAATGGGCACAGATACGCAGTATTTT
CATSTDREGIMGTDTQYF
>TRBJ1-5|NA|NA|TRBV7-2
TGTGCCAGCAGCTTAGGTAGCCAACAGGGAGAACAGCCCCAGCATTTT
CASSLGSQQGEQPQHF
>TRBJ1-1|few|NA|TRBV6-5
TGTGCCAGCAGGGATAAAGGGGCCCCGGACGCTGAAGCTTTCTTT
CASRDKGAPDAEAFF
>TRBJ2-3|NA|TRBD2|TRBV5-1
TGCGCCAGCAGTGACGGGACTAGCATCACAGATACGCAGTATTTT
CASSDGTSITDTQYF
>TRBJ1-1|NA|NA|TRBV5-6
TGTGCCAGCAGCGCGCGTAGGGCTAGATTCGGGGGAAACACTGAAGCTTTCTTT
CASSARRARFGGNTEAFF
>TRBJ2-1|NA|TRBD1|TRBV7-2
TGTGCCAGCAGCTCCCGGGACAGGGCCAGCAATGAGCAGTTCTTC
CASSSRDRASNEQFF
>TRBJ2-7|NA|NA|TRBV7-9
TGTGCCAGCAGCTTAGCTACGGGGTCCGTAGGCTACGAGCAGTACTTC
CASSLATGSVGYEQYF